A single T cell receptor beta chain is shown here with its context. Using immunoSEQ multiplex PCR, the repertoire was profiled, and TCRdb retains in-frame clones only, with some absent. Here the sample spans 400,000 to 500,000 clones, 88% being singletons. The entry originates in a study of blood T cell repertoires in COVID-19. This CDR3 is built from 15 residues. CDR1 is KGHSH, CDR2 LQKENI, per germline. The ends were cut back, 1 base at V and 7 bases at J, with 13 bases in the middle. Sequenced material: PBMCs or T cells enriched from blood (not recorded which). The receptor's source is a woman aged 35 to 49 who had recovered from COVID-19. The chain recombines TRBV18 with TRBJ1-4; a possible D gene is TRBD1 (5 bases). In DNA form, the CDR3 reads TGTGCCAGCTCACCACTTGCAGGGTCTGGTGAAAAACTGTTTTTT. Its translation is CASSPLAGSGEKLFF.